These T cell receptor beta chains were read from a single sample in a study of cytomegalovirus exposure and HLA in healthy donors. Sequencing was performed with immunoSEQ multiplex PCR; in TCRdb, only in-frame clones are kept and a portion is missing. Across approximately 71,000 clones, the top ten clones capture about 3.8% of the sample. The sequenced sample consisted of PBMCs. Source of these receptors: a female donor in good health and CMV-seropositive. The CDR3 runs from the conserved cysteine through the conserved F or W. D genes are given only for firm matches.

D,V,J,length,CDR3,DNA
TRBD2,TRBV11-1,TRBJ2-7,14,CASGEREGRTEQYF,TGTGCCAGCGGTGAGCGGGAGGGTAGAACCGAGCAGTACTTC
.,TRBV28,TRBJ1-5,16,CASIRFGGFSNQPQHF,TGTGCCAGCATAAGGTTCGGGGGTTTTAGCAATCAGCCCCAGCATTTT
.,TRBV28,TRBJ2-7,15,CASSTWTGSSYEQYF,TGTGCCAGCAGTACCTGGACTGGGAGCTCCTACGAGCAGTACTTC
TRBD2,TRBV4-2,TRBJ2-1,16,CASSSLSGRDDNEQFF,TGTGCCAGCAGCTCCTTGAGCGGGAGGGATGACAATGAGCAGTTCTTC
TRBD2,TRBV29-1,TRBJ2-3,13,CSVWGTSSDTQYF,TGCAGCGTTTGGGGGACTAGCTCAGATACGCAGTATTTT
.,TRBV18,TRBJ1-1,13,CASSPLPNTEAFF,TGTGCCAGCTCACCCCTTCCGAACACTGAAGCTTTCTTT
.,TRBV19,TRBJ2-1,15,CATDDGGHSYNEQFF,TGTGCCACCGACGACGGGGGGCACTCCTACAATGAGCAGTTCTTC
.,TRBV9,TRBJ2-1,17,CASSVDSAAGSDNEQFF,TGTGCCAGCAGCGTAGATTCAGCGGCTGGCTCCGACAATGAGCAGTTCTTC
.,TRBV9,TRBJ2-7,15,CASSPRWGRGYEQYF,TGTGCCAGCAGCCCACGTTGGGGTCGGGGCTACGAGCAGTACTTC
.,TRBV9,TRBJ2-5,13,CASSRAPQETQYF,TGTGCCAGCAGCCGAGCGCCACAAGAGACCCAGTACTTC
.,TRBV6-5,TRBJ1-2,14,CASSYRGQNYGYTF,TGTGCCAGCAGTTACCGGGGACAAAACTATGGCTACACCTTC
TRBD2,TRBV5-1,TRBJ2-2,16,CASTTLGLAGAGELFF,TGCGCCAGCACAACCCTGGGCCTAGCGGGAGCCGGGGAGCTGTTTTTT
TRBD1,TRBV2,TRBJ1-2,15,CASSLRQGVRYGYTF,TGTGCCAGCAGCCTGAGACAGGGTGTGCGGTATGGCTACACCTTC
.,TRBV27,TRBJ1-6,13,CASRDLGNSPLHF,TGTGCCAGCAGGGATCTAGGTAATTCACCCCTCCACTTT
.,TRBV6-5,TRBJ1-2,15,CASSYVRGVDYGYTF,TGTGCCAGCAGTTACGTCCGGGGGGTCGACTATGGCTACACCTTC
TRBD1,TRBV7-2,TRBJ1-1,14,CASSEQGGLTEAFF,TGTGCCAGCAGCGAACAGGGGGGACTCACTGAAGCTTTCTTT
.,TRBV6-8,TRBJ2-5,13,CARAYREQETQYF,TGTGCCAGAGCTTACAGGGAGCAAGAGACCCAGTACTTC
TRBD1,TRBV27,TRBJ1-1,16,CASSLSRGHGNTEAFF,TGTGCCAGCAGTTTATCAAGGGGGCACGGGAACACTGAAGCTTTCTTT
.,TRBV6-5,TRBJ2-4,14,CASSRGLAKNIQYF,TGTGCCAGCAGTCGGGGGTTAGCCAAAAACATTCAGTACTTC
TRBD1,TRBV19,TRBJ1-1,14,CASSMGQERTEDFF,TGTGCCAGTAGTATGGGACAGGAGAGAACTGAAGATTTCTTT
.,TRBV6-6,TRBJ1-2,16,CASSRSGSHGHYGYTF,TGTGCCAGCAGCCGCTCCGGGAGCCACGGGCACTATGGCTACACCTTC
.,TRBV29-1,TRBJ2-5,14,CSVADRTYQETQYF,TGCAGCGTTGCCGACAGGACGTACCAAGAGACCCAGTACTTC
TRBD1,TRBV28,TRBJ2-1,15,CASRAGGPSDNEQFF,TGTGCCAGCAGGGCAGGGGGCCCCTCCGACAATGAGCAGTTCTTC
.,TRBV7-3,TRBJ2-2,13,CASGQPNTGELFF,TGTGCCAGCGGACAGCCGAACACCGGGGAGCTGTTTTTT
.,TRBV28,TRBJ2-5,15,CASSLLSGVGETQYF,TGTGCCAGCAGTTTACTCTCGGGAGTGGGAGAGACCCAGTACTTC
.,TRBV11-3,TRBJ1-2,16,CASSLDGAGWDYGYTF,TGTGCCAGCAGCTTAGATGGTGCAGGGTGGGACTATGGCTACACCTTC
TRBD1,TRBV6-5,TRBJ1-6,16,CASSYRDSSYNSPLHF,TGTGCCAGCAGTTACCGGGACAGCTCCTATAATTCACCCCTCCACTTT
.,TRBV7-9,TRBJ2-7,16,CASSLVLGGATYEQYF,TGTGCCAGCAGCTTAGTTTTGGGGGGGGCCACCTACGAGCAGTACTTC
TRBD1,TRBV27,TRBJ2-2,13,CASGQGFGGELFF,TGTGCCAGCGGACAGGGGTTTGGCGGGGAGCTGTTTTTT
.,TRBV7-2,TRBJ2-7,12,CASSLPLSEQYF,TGTGCCAGCAGCTTACCCCTCTCCGAGCAGTACTTC
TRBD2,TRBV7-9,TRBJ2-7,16,CASSKTSGGALPEQYF,TGTGCCAGCAGCAAGACTAGCGGGGGGGCGTTACCCGAGCAGTACTTC